This TCR beta chain was sequenced in a study of blood T cell repertoires in COVID-19. Study-wide background: From the United States, Italy and Spain came samples of acute and convalescent COVID-19.

Sequencing was performed with immunoSEQ multiplex PCR; in TCRdb, only in-frame clones are kept and a portion is missing. This table holds 210,000 or so clones, 80% to 90% found once. The clonotype originates from a woman between 70 and 85 years old with active or convalescent COVID-19. Material for sequencing was peripheral blood.

CDR3 amino acids: CASAPNTGELFF. The CDR3 nucleotides read TGTGCCAGCGCGCCCAACACCGGGGAGCTGTTTTTT. The rearrangement links TRBV18 to TRBJ2-2; D not resolved. Germline assignment: CDR1 KGHSH and CDR2 LQKENI. V lost 8 bases and J lost 2, with 6 bases in between. The CDR3 is 12 amino acids.